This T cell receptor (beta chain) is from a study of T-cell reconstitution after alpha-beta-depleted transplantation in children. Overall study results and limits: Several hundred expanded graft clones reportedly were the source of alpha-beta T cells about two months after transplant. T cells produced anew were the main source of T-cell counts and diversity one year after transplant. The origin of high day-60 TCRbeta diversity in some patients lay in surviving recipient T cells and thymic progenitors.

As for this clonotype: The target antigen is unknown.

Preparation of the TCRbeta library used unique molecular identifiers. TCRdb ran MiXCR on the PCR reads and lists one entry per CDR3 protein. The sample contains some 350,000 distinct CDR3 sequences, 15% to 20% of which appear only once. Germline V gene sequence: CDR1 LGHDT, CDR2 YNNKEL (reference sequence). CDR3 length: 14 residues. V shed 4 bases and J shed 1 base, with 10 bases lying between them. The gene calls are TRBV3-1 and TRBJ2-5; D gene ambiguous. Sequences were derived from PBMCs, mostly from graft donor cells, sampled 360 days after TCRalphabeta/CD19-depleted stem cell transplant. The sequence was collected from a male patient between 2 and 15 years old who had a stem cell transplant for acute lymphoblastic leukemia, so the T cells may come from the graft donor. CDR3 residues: CASSRAILQETQYF. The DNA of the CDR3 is TGTGCCAGCAGCCGGGCCATACTCCAAGAGACCCAGTACTTC.